This T cell receptor (beta chain) stems from a study of OX40 agonist ivuxolimab in advanced cancers. Study at large: Ivuxolimab was administered intravenously to patients at 0.01 to 10 mg/kg every 2 weeks. Enrolled patients in dose escalation had cancers that were hepatocellular carcinoma, melanoma, renal cell or head and neck cancer.

It was autoimmune disease history or systemic immunosuppression that excluded patients. At baseline, cycle 4 day 1, and cycle 7 day 1, blood was sampled. J was trimmed by 6 bases and V by 0 bases; bases with no gene match: 8. Germline CDR1 MGHRA, CDR2 YSYEKL. There are 16 residues in the CDR3. The assay was immunoSEQ multiplex PCR, and TCRdb's table has in-frame clones only and misses some. This table holds 54,000 or so clones, roughly three quarters found once. The sequence derives from an adult with an advanced solid tumor such as melanoma, head and neck, liver or kidney cancer. The chain couples TRBV4-1 to TRBJ1-5; 7 nucleotides align to TRBD1. The sequenced sample was CD4+ or CD8+ T cells sorted from blood, obtained in a trial of the OX40 agonist ivuxolimab. This CDR3 is CASSQDTRGGSQPQHF. CDR3 nucleotide sequence: TGCGCCAGCAGCCAAGATACCAGGGGGGGGAGTCAGCCCCAGCATTTT.